This TCR beta chain derives from a study of cytomegalovirus exposure and HLA in healthy donors (dated by TCRdb to 2015 to 2018). The study in broad terms: An earlier analysis of roughly 570 of the donors reported approximately 260 Gb of sequence data and around 110 million unique TCR beta sequences obtained from about 180 million T cells. Besides the first cohort of roughly 640 subjects, a separate validation cohort made up of 120 or so different subjects was used. To study patterns of TCR occurrence, a later analysis re-analyzed previously published TCR beta repertoires from under 750 donors and added high-resolution HLA genotyping. Several DR-DQ haplotypes were handled as single units for association and clustering because linkage in the cohort was strong. Donor age, sex, ethnicity and CMV serostatus were collected together with the repertoire data. Class I and class II HLA loci were covered by the typing at four-digit resolution. An early release covering roughly 640 HLA-typed donors comprised about 320 gigabases of sequencing data and 85 million or so unique TCR sequences. Genome-wide SNP genotypes for about 55% of the roughly 670 donors were used in a later genetic analysis, which treated that subset as a discovery cohort. On average, around 240,000 unique TCR beta nucleotide sequences were sequenced per donor among several hundred genotyped donors of the cohort, with about 19% of those sequences being non-productive. Of the roughly 430 genotyped donors, 65% to 90% fell in the genetic ancestry cluster associated with self-reported Caucasian donors. Rather than drawing on any new phenotypic data, the later analysis identified candidate immune exposures from TCR beta sequences and the way those sequences occurred across donors. An earlier analysis of 587 of the donors used high-throughput TCR beta sequencing to judge whether each TCR beta V gene segment behaved as functional or pseudogenic. The study was designed to test whether signatures of past pathogen exposure could be identified by cataloging public T cell receptors. The number of typed donors differed by locus: about 620-630 for A, B, C, DRB1 and DQB1; approximately 520 for DQA1; about 600 for DPA1; and some 470 for DPB1. The study profiled the T cell repertoires of 500 to 800 subjects by immunosequencing and related them to cytomegalovirus serostatus. To predict cytomegalovirus infection status, the study brought together high-throughput TCR immunosequencing, statistical association of individual TCRs with disease status, and machine learning. All discovery cohort repertoires had been generated using a single sequencing platform.

According to the germline V gene, CDR1 reads KGHSH and CDR2 reads LQKENI. Trimming costs V 0 bases and J 4 bases, and their ends lie 12 bases apart. Measured from the cysteine to the phenylalanine, the CDR3 is 15 residues long. Only CDR3 DNA is held: 45 bases, read in frame from base 1. Broader findings and caveats from the paper: Cytomegalovirus status was reported to be diagnosed by the classifier with high specificity and sensitivity in both the original and validation cohorts. At a false discovery rate of 0.05, a later analysis linked under 20,000 TCR beta sequences to specific HLA alleles. This cohort had only TCR beta chains sequenced, and the lack of alpha or paired-chain data limited which features could be detected. The presence/absence analyses assumed that sequencing depth was roughly uniform across donors, and that assumption may not be true. In an earlier analysis of under 600 of the donors, most TCR beta V segments were observed in productive rearrangements about 87% or about 30% of the time, broadly matching IMGT annotations. HLA typing was unavailable for some donors at each locus, so association tests used only the typed subset. In a later analysis, several top co-occurrence clusters were reported to appear linked to parvovirus B19, influenza, CMV and Epstein-Barr virus. A later genetic analysis associated a missense DCLRE1C variant with V-gene and J-gene trimming of TCR beta chains, and an independent cohort replicated the association. A cluster of highly shared sequence variants was judged likely to be a technical artifact of the sequencing pipeline. Immune exposure information for the cohort was limited to CMV serostatus. A later analysis found that HLA-associated TCR beta chains were more clonally expanded and had lower generation probabilities than equally common non-associated chains. Because counts were too low, fewer than 20 rarely observed V segments, including chromosome 9 orphons, were excluded from the earlier analysis of several hundred of the donors. When HLA alleles, especially DR and DQ, strongly co-occurred, TCR associations were difficult to assign to individual alleles. In a later analysis, TCR association rates were found to vary across HLA loci, with the most associated TCRs seen for DRB1 alleles and the fewest for HLA-C alleles. Across donors, most TCR sequences were observed very rarely, whereas some public TCRs were present in many individuals. Compared with the 666-donor mean, donors in an Asian-associated ancestry cluster had fewer N-insertions in productive TCRs, according to a later genetic analysis. It was suggested by the authors that the approach could potentially be generalized to other disease states and immunological phenotypes. A further reported finding was that TCR beta sequences accurately predicted the HLA-A and HLA-B alleles for most subjects in the first cohort. The study listed approximately 150 TCR beta chains as associated with cytomegalovirus. Three of the identified cytomegalovirus-associated TCR beta chains were confirmed in vitro to be specific for cytomegalovirus antigens. A later analysis found that most CMV-associated TCR beta chains appeared HLA-restricted, with HLA associations seemingly driven largely by CMV exposure. Some IMGT-functional V segments, including TRBV6-2 and TRBV6-3, could not be told apart with the 87-base-pair reads, so those segments were excluded. Correlated functional status among segregating V segments might reflect linkage disequilibrium, but an unknown experimental factor could not be ruled out.

The cohort comprised 670 or so healthy bone marrow donors. At the time of sampling, every cohort member was nominally healthy, though immune exposures that went unrecorded were likely present. The donor tested CMV seropositive and was one of the 289 seropositive cohort members. A peripheral blood sample was provided by each donor, and peripheral blood mononuclear cells were used for TCR beta sequencing. Genomic DNA was extracted from the blood cell samples with the Qiagen DNeasy Blood Extraction Kit. Library generation was performed with the immunoSEQ multiplex PCR assay. The multiplex PCR relied on a mix of 60 forward primers for TCR Vbeta segments and 13 reverse primers for TCR Jbeta segments. A multiplex PCR assay on genomic DNA amplified the CDR3 region of rearranged TCR beta genes. On the Illumina HiSeq System, the amplified TCR beta libraries were sequenced as 87-base-pair reads. The source study handled its data this way. A later analysis counted approximately 76 million unique TCR beta chains across the 690 or so repertoires, and some 11 million of these chains were shared by at least two donors. To remove PCR and sequencing errors, raw reads were error-corrected and collapsed into unique sequences using a nearest-neighbor algorithm that merged closely related sequences. Alignment of CDR3 sequences to IMGT reference sequences was used to assign V, D and J gene segments. For a sequence to be retained, a match of at least six nucleotides was required to both a V gene segment and a J gene segment. Rearrangements were classified as productive when the CDR3 lacked stop codons and remained in frame with V and J, and all other rearrangements were classified as non-productive. CDR3 was defined according to IMGT convention as the region running from the second conserved V-encoded cysteine to the conserved J-encoded phenylalanine. In an earlier analysis of around 570 of the donors, sequences lacking an unambiguous match to a single V gene segment were excluded. In an earlier analysis of approximately 590 of the donors, V segments were called functional above 56.7% productive rearrangements and were called segregating when the between-donor standard deviation exceeded 5%. To diagnose cytomegalovirus status from the catalog of TCR beta chain sequences, a statistical classification framework was built. In a later analysis, TCR nucleotide sequences were compared against IMGT/GENE-DB human TR gene sequences so that V and J genes could be assigned. In a later analysis, CDR3 sequences and most-parsimonious VDJ recombination scenarios were assigned using the TCRdist pipeline. In a later analysis, every TCR beta chain was defined by the combination of its CDR3 amino acid sequence and its V-gene family, and reads without a unique V-gene family were dropped. A later analysis removed 550 to 650 highly shared, low-generation-probability nucleotide sequences to deal with suspected cross-contamination and a sequencing artifact. For each public chain, a later analysis derived a clonal expansion index from normalized ranks of inferred template counts within each repertoire. A later analysis computed generation probabilities with a VDJ recombination model fitted to out-of-frame rearrangements, and checked the results against IGoR. Hypergeometric tests were used in a later analysis to score TCR-TCR, TCR-HLA and TCR-CMV co-occurrence, with a repertoire-size bias correction applied to the TCR pairs. In a later analysis, false discovery rates were estimated by permuting HLA or CMV assignments 20 times. In a later analysis, co-occurring TCRs were grouped with DBSCAN, and TCRdist sequence similarity was added when clustering was performed within HLA-allele-positive subsets. For co-occurrence clustering, repertoires with fewer than 30,000 or more than 120,000 public chains were excluded, along with roughly 5 repertoires with anomalous nucleotide sharing. Held by TCRdb, this immuneACCESS table contains in-frame sequences only and omits some clones. Under half of the omission traces to an unresolved V gene where checked; the cause of the rest is unknown. The D gene and trimming were derived from the DNA, and the V and J assignments and clone size from that table. For this sample there are about 160,000 clones; roughly 80% appear just once. Clones ranked in the top ten supply around 6.5% of the sample.

This clone was detected once. Its cognate antigen has yet to be identified. One base away there is no much larger clone; base qualities are not given. Rearrangement joined TRBV18 to TRBJ1-1; the D gene assignment is ambiguous. Sequencing was done on a sample of PBMCs. The clonotype comes from a male donor in good health and CMV-seropositive. The CDR3 region reads CASSPPWSLGTEAFF. The DNA sequence reads TGTGCCAGCTCACCACCATGGAGTCTGGGCACTGAAGCTTTCTTT. The entire variable domain, with the stretches around the CDR3 drawn from the reference TRBV18 and TRBJ1-1 proteins, is NAGVMQNPRHLVRRRGQEARLRCSPMKGHSHVYWYRQLPEEGLKFMVYLQKENIIDESGMPKERFSAEFPKEGPSILRIQQVVRGDSAAYFCASSPPWSLGTEAFFGQGTRLTVV.